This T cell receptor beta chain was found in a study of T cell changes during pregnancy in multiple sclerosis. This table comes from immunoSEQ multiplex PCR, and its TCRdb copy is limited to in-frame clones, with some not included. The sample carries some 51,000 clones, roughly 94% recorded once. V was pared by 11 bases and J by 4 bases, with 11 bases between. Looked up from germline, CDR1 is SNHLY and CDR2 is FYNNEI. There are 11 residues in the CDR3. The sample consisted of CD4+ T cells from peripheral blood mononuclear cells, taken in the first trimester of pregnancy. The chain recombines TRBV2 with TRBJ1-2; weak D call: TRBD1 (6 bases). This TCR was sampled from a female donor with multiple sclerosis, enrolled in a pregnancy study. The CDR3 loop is CASSTGYGYTF. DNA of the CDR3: TGTGCCTCCTCGACAGGCTATGGCTACACCTTC.